These 26 T cell receptor beta chains were sequenced from one sample in a study of cytomegalovirus exposure and HLA in healthy donors. Amplification used 60 Vbeta primers and 13 Jbeta primers. Data came from immunoSEQ multiplex PCR; TCRdb stores just in-frame clones and leaves some out. Among 85,000 to 90,000 clones listed, more than 60% were seen once. Sequencing input: PBMCs. Receptors were obtained from a man aged 25 to 45 in good health and CMV-seronegative.

This clone was counted a few times. V is TRBV6-1 and J is TRBJ1-5; D remains unclear. The CDR3 totals 14 residues. The germline CDR1 and CDR2 sequences are MNHNS and SASEGT. V was cut by 3 bases and J by 2 bases, with 8 bases left in between. CDR3 sequence reads: CASSEPPGNQPQHF. Here the CDR3 DNA reads TGTGCCAGCAGTGAGCCTCCGGGCAATCAGCCCCAGCATTTT.

The chain is built from TRBV15 and TRBJ1-5; D is ambiguous. CDR1 and CDR2 from the germline V gene are LNHNV and YYDKDF (reference sequence). The length of the CDR3 is 14 residues. Trimming pared 1 base from V and 3 bases from J, leaving 7 bases between. CDR3 sequence: CATSRAGLNQPQHF. The CDR3 coding sequence is TGTGCCACCAGCAGAGCAGGCCTCAATCAGCCCCAGCATTTT.

This clone showed up just once. V and J are TRBV6-1 and TRBJ1-2; the match to TRBD1 covers 9 bases. The V gene end was trimmed by 7 bases and the J gene end by 4 bases; junction bases not matched to a gene: 7. This CDR3 spans 14 amino acids. Germline CDR1 and CDR2: MNHNS and SASEGT. The CDR3 is CASIPRQGVYGYTF. In DNA, the CDR3 is TGTGCCAGCATACCCAGACAGGGGGTCTATGGCTACACCTTC.

J is TRBJ2-5 and V is TRBV30; the match to TRBD1 covers 11 bases. Trimming cost V 5 bases and J 4 bases; bases outside gene matches: 3. The CDR3 contains 13 residues. Germline V CDR1 and CDR2: GTSNPN, SVGIG (reference sequence). The CDR3, as DNA: TGTGCCTGGGGGACAGGGGGGAGAGAGACCCAGTACTTC. Protein product: CAWGTGGRETQYF.

The V and J genes are TRBV5-5 and TRBJ2-3, with 7 bases aligning to TRBD1. This CDR3 has 15 amino acids. Germline V gives CDR1 SGHKS, CDR2 YYEKEE (reference sequence). V dropped 5 bases and J dropped 4; count of bases not matched to a gene: 10. The CDR3 reads CASSLVQGDPDTQYF. CDR3 sequence (DNA): TGTGCCAGCAGTCTGGTGCAGGGGGATCCAGATACGCAGTATTTT.

This chain uses TRBV25-1 with TRBJ2-7; possibly TRBD2 for D (7 bases). The germline V and J ends were trimmed by 6 bases and 0 bases, with 18 bases remaining between them. Germline CDR1 and CDR2: MGHDK and SYGVNS. This CDR3 spans 16 amino acids. The CDR3 DNA follows: TGTGCCAGCAGCGGCGGGCGGGGGCTCCCCTCCTACGAGCAGTACTTC. This encodes CASSGGRGLPSYEQYF.

The gene calls are TRBV5-1 and TRBJ2-5; 12 bases fit TRBD2. The CDR3 covers 15 residues. Germline CDR1 and CDR2: SGHRS and YFSETQ. V gave up 4 bases and J gave up 3 bases; unmatched junction bases: 4. The CDR3 reads CASSVGLAGKETQYF. DNA of the CDR3: TGCGCCAGCAGCGTAGGACTAGCGGGGAAAGAGACCCAGTACTTC.

The chain is built from TRBV5-4 and TRBJ2-3; 10 nucleotides match TRBD2. The germline V gene encodes CDR1 SGHNT and CDR2 YYREEE (reference sequence). After removal of 0 bases from V and 0 bases from J, the junction contained 4 bases not matched to a gene. The CDR3 contains 17 residues. The CDR3 region has the DNA TGTGCCAGCAGCTTGGAGTCGGGACTAGCGAGCACAGATACGCAGTATTTT. It codes for CASSLESGLASTDTQYF.

The chain links TRBV6-5 to TRBJ2-3, with D perhaps matching TRBD2 (6 bases). CDR3 length: 11 residues. The V end was cut by 11 bases, the J end by 11 bases, with 17 bases between. Germline-derived CDR1 and CDR2 are MNHEY and SVGAGI. The CDR3 protein is CASGEEFGQYF. The CDR3 nucleotides read TGTGCCTCGGGGGAAGAGTTCGGGCAGTATTTT.

This chain links TRBV15 with TRBJ2-5; TRBD2 agrees at 9 bases. With 0 bases clipped from V and 4 bases from J, the junction kept 9 bases outside the gene matches. The CDR3 totals 17 residues. Germline V lookup: CDR1 LNHNV, CDR2 YYDKDF (reference sequence). CDR3 protein: CATSRDRISGGGETQYF. In DNA form, the CDR3 reads TGTGCCACCAGCAGAGATCGGATTAGCGGGGGAGGAGAGACCCAGTACTTC.

The chain recombines TRBV6-5 with TRBJ2-7; a weak D match, TRBD1 (6 bases). Trimming took off 0 bases at V and 3 bases at J, with 9 bases between the two ends. CDR1 and CDR2 from the germline V gene are MNHEY and SVGAGI. The CDR3 length is 14 residues. CDR3 sequence: CASSYSQTGYEQYF. Here the CDR3 DNA reads TGTGCCAGCAGTTACTCTCAGACAGGCTACGAGCAGTACTTC.

The chain recombines TRBV14 with TRBJ1-4; D gene unclear. Germline loops: CDR1 SGHDN, CDR2 FVKESK. This CDR3 is 17 amino acids long. V lost 4 bases to trimming and J lost 0 bases, with 15 bases between them. This chain's CDR3 is CASSRTLTGATNEKLFF. CDR3 bases: TGTGCCAGCAGCCGAACGCTAACCGGGGCAACTAATGAAAAACTGTTTTTT.

The chain employs TRBV5-4 and TRBJ2-1; no reliable D call. CDR1 SGHNT and CDR2 YYREEE come from the germline V gene (reference sequence). The CDR3 loop spans 15 amino acids. Trimming removed 0 bases at V and 2 bases at J, with 9 bases between. CDR3 sequence (DNA): TGTGCCAGCAGCTTGGCAAGAGCCACCTACAATGAGCAGTTCTTC. Translation: CASSLARATYNEQFF. The full variable domain, completed using reference TRBV5-4 and TRBJ2-1, is ETGVTQSPTHLIKTRGQQVTLRCSSQSGHNTVSWYQQALGQGPQFIFQYYREEENGRGNFPPRFSGLQFPNYSSELNVNALELDDSALYLCASSLARATYNEQFFGPGTRLTVL.

CDR3 residues: CASSDSGGPNEQFF. DNA of the CDR3: TGTGCCAGCAGCGATTCGGGGGGCCCCAATGAGCAGTTCTTC. The rearrangement joins TRBV11-1 to TRBJ2-1; a weak D match, TRBD2 (7 bases). The V end was cut by 5 bases, the J end by 6 bases, with 14 bases between. The germline CDR1 and CDR2 sequences are SGHAT and FQDESV (reference sequence). The CDR3 has 14 amino acids. The full variable domain, its missing parts supplied by reference TRBV11-1 and TRBJ2-1, is EAEVAQSPRYKITEKSQAVAFWCDPISGHATLYWYRQILGQGPELLVQFQDESVVDDSQLPKDRFSAERLKGVDSTLKIQPAELGDSAMYLCASSDSGGPNEQFFGPGTRLTVL.

The J gene is TRBJ1-6, the V gene TRBV9, with TRBD1 identical over 8 bases. Losses at the gene ends were 4 bases for V and 5 bases for J; bases not matched to a gene: 5. This CDR3 has 15 amino acids. Germline V lookup: CDR1 SGDLS, CDR2 YYNGEE. The CDR3 DNA reads as TGTGCCAGCAGCACCCGGACAGGGAATAATTCACCCCTCCACTTT. It translates to CASSTRTGNNSPLHF.

CDR3 amino acids: CASSHGVKQPQHF. Written as DNA, the CDR3 is TGTGCCAGTAGTCACGGGGTTAAGCAGCCCCAGCATTTT. This chain connects TRBV19 to TRBJ1-5; D is ambiguous. Trimming left V 5 bases short and J 7 bases short, with 12 bases between. The CDR3 has 13 residues. Germline CDR1 reads LNHDA; CDR2 reads SQIVND (reference sequence).

This clone was seen a single time. This sequence joins TRBV11-3 and TRBJ2-7, with TRBD2 matching over 8 bases. The V and J ends lost 5 bases and 4 bases, in that order; junction bases with no gene match: 7. This CDR3 is 14 amino acids long. Per germline, CDR1 SGHNT and CDR2 YENEEA. Here the CDR3 DNA reads TGTGCCAGCAGCGAACGGGGGGGAACTTACGAGCAGTACTTC. It codes for CASSERGGTYEQYF.

The J gene is TRBJ2-1, the V gene TRBV2, with 7 bases aligning to TRBD1. The CDR3 has 15 residues. The germline gives CDR1 SNHLY, CDR2 FYNNEI. V was clipped by 6 bases and J by 6 bases; unmatched bases: 11. The CDR3 spells CASSPQSNRGNEQFF. The CDR3, as DNA: TGTGCCAGCAGCCCTCAGTCGAACAGGGGCAATGAGCAGTTCTTC. Supplemented by reference TRBV2 and TRBJ2-1, the full variable domain reads EPEVTQTPSHQVTQMGQEVILRCVPISNHLYFYWYRQILGQKVEFLVSFYNNEISEKSEIFDDQFSVERPDGSNFTLKIRSTKLEDSAMYFCASSPQSNRGNEQFFGPGTRLTVL.

V and J are TRBV27 and TRBJ1-1; a weak D match, TRBD1 (6 bases). This CDR3 spans 15 amino acids. The germline gives CDR1 MNHEY, CDR2 SMNVEV (reference sequence). The germline V and J ends were trimmed by 1 base and 1 base, with 10 bases remaining between them. The CDR3 bases are TGTGCCAGCAGTTTATATGGGACACAGAACACTGAAGCTTTCTTT. Translated: CASSLYGTQNTEAFF.

In DNA form, the CDR3 reads TGTGCCTGGGGAGGACAGAGATACGAGCAGTACTTC. It is translated as CAWGGQRYEQYF. The chain recombines TRBV30 with TRBJ2-7; TRBD1 is a possible D gene (6 bases). Germline V lookup: CDR1 GTSNPN, CDR2 SVGIG (reference sequence). The CDR3 sequence is 12 residues long. Trimming left V 5 bases short and J 4 bases short, with 12 bases between.

The chain couples TRBV28 to TRBJ2-1; perhaps TRBD2 as D (7 bases). Germline assignment: CDR1 MDHEN and CDR2 SYDVKM. Between the trimmed V and J ends, which lost 5 bases and 0 bases, there was a span of 14 bases. The CDR3 extends over 16 amino acids. As DNA, the CDR3 is TGTGCCAGCAGTGCCCGCGGGGGCCGCTCCTACAATGAGCAGTTCTTC. Translating it yields CASSARGGRSYNEQFF. Looking up the rest from reference TRBV28 and TRBJ2-1 gives the full variable domain: DVKVTQSSRYLVKRTGEKVFLECVQDMDHENMFWYRQDPGLGLRLIYFSYDVKMKEKGDIPEGYSVSREKKERFSLILESASTNQTSMYLCASSARGGRSYNEQFFGPGTRLTVL.

Details on this clone: The conserved closing phenylalanine or tryptophan is absent in this CDR3, likely reflecting a read error. The J gene is TRBJ1-2, the V gene TRBV2; D is undetermined. This CDR3 region has 13 residues. Trimming removed 4 bases from V and 4 bases from J, with 10 bases in between. Germline-derived CDR1 and CDR2 are SNHLY and FYNNEI. CDR3 DNA sequence: TGTGCCAGCAGTGTACGGGAGATCTATGGCTACACCGTC. Translation gives CASSVREIYGYTV.

The chain joins TRBV4-3 to TRBJ1-2, with TRBD1 as a possible D gene (6 bases). This CDR3 has 16 amino acids. V shed 0 bases and J shed 4 bases, with 15 bases lying between them. Per germline, CDR1 LGHNA and CDR2 YSLEER. Here the CDR3 DNA reads TGCGCCAGCAGCCAAGATCGGACAGCCATAGCCTATGGCTACACCTTC. As protein: CASSQDRTAIAYGYTF.

The rearrangement uses TRBV6-5 and TRBJ2-2; TRBD1 aligns across 9 bases. V lost 5 bases to trimming and J lost 4 bases; unmatched junction nucleotides: 2. The V gene's germline CDR1 is MNHEY and CDR2 SVGAGI. The length of the CDR3 is 14 residues. CDR3 residues: CASSADRGTGELFF. The DNA of the CDR3 is TGTGCCAGCAGTGCGGACAGGGGCACCGGGGAGCTGTTTTTT.

The rearrangement uses TRBV29-1 and TRBJ2-3; 8 positions agree with TRBD2. There are 15 residues in the CDR3. Germline V gene data show CDR1 as SQVTM and CDR2 as ANQGSEA. The V and J ends lost 2 bases and 2 bases, in that order; junction bases with no gene match: 6. In DNA form, the CDR3 reads TGCAGCGTTGAACCCGGGGGGGGATCCACAGATACGCAGTATTTT. It translates to CSVEPGGGSTDTQYF.

This clone was observed a handful of times. This sequence joins TRBV29-1 and TRBJ1-2; D may be TRBD1 (6 bases). V lost 5 bases, J lost 4 bases, and 8 bases lay in between. The CDR3 contains 11 residues. Germline lookup yields CDR1 SQVTM and CDR2 ANQGSEA. The CDR3 DNA reads TGCAGCGTTTCAGGGGCCTATGGCTACACCTTC. This gives the protein CSVSGAYGYTF. The full variable domain, with the rest looked up from reference TRBV29-1 and TRBJ1-2, is SAVISQKPSRDICQRGTSLTIQCQVDSQVTMMFWYRQQPGQSLTLIATANQGSEATYESGFVIDKFPISRPNLTFSTLTVSNMSPEDSSIYLCSVSGAYGYTFGSGTRLTVV.